This is a list of T cell receptor beta chains from one sample in a study of response to subunit inactivated influenza vaccine. TCRdb used MiXCR to reprocess the RT-PCR reads, holding one entry per CDR3 protein. The data hold hundreds of thousands of distinct CDR3 sequences, with 15% to 19% observed a single time. This specimen was PBMCs from blood, taken roughly 13 days after vaccination. These receptors originate from a man aged 50 to 60 who received an inactivated influenza vaccine. Each CDR3 is given with its conserved first and last residue. The order of the fields is J gene, V gene, D gene, clone size, CDR3 protein, CDR3 DNA. A D gene is named only where the DNA matches it firmly. Clone size is shown for a subset of rows, as once, few, many or a class of expanded clone.

J: TRBJ2-7
V: TRBV5-1
D: .
size: .
CDR3: CASRVIAGRYEQYF
DNA: TGCGCCAGCAGAGTCATCGCAGGGCGGTACGAGCAGTACTTC

J: TRBJ2-3
V: TRBV6-4
D: TRBD1
size: .
CDR3: CASRGQGSSTDTQYF
DNA: TGTGCCAGCAGAGGACAGGGATCTAGCACAGATACGCAGTATTTT

J: TRBJ2-3
V: TRBV10-3
D: .
size: few
CDR3: CTAGAGGTDTQYF
DNA: TGTACGGCTGGAGCAGGGGGCACAGATACGCAGTATTTT

J: TRBJ1-3
V: TRBV12-3/TRBV12-4
D: .
size: .
CDR3: CASSQQGNGNTIYF
DNA: TGTGCCAGCAGTCAACAGGGAAATGGAAACACCATATATTTT

J: TRBJ2-7
V: TRBV5-1
D: .
size: few
CDR3: CASSLNRATNEQYF
DNA: TGCGCCAGCAGCTTGAACAGGGCAACTAACGAGCAGTACTTC

J: TRBJ2-6
V: TRBV3-1
D: .
size: few
CDR3: CASSLHVAPQASSGANVLTF
DNA: TGTGCCAGCAGCCTCCACGTAGCCCCACAGGCCAGCTCTGGGGCCAACGTCCTGACTTTC

J: TRBJ2-7
V: TRBV10-2
D: .
size: .
CDR3: CATARDTGSYEQYF
DNA: TGCGCCACCGCGCGGGACACGGGCTCCTACGAGCAGTACTTC

J: TRBJ1-1
V: TRBV11-2
D: .
size: few
CDR3: CASSFSWGLTEAFF
DNA: TGTGCCAGCAGCTTCAGCTGGGGGTTGACTGAAGCTTTCTTT

J: TRBJ2-1
V: TRBV5-5
D: TRBD2
size: .
CDR3: CASSPPTSVNNEQFF
DNA: TGTGCCAGCAGCCCACCCACTAGCGTCAACAATGAGCAGTTCTTC

J: TRBJ2-1
V: TRBV12-3/TRBV12-4
D: .
size: few
CDR3: CASSLRPGENEQFF
DNA: TGTGCCAGCAGTTTGCGCCCAGGAGAGAATGAGCAGTTCTTC

J: TRBJ2-7
V: TRBV12-3/TRBV12-4
D: .
size: .
CDR3: CASRAWDSYEQYF
DNA: TGTGCCAGCAGGGCATGGGACTCCTACGAGCAGTACTTC